This T cell receptor (beta chain) originates from a study of cytomegalovirus exposure and HLA in healthy donors. Overall study context: Falling in the Caucasian-associated ancestry cluster were roughly 86% of some 400 genotyped donors. Regarding the study as a whole: The authors judged a highly shared variant cluster likely a sequencing artifact.

In this sample, this clone turned up once. Its antigen is unknown. Germline V gene data show CDR1 as MDHEN and CDR2 as SYDVKM. V was pared by 5 bases and J by 8 bases, with 11 bases of the junction left unmatched. This CDR3 region has 15 residues. With 60 Vbeta and 13 Jbeta primers, the PCR was carried out. Repertoires were generated with immunoSEQ multiplex PCR, while TCRdb's copy carries only in-frame clones and drops some. This sample yields 150,000 to 200,000 clones, of which around 77% are seen a single time; roughly 1.7% belongs to the top ten. The clonotype comes from a woman in her 30s in good health and CMV-seronegative. Sequencing was performed on PBMCs. The chain uses TRBV28 and TRBJ1-4; 7 nucleotides line up with TRBD1. CDR3 sequence: CASSPNRGNLEKLFF. The DNA for the CDR3 is TGTGCCAGCAGTCCAAACAGGGGAAATTTGGAAAAACTGTTTTTT.